This T cell receptor (beta chain) was observed in a study of human T cells and chemical hapten exposure. Time point denoted: patch test 3, about 24 weeks after DPC sensitization. Treatment here: therapeutic diphenylcyclopropenone sensitization with weekly scalp DPC. As regards this clonotype: One junction end does not reproduce the germline sequence, and a read error may be involved.

The CDR3 consists of 16 residues. The germline V gene encodes CDR1 SNHLY and CDR2 FYNNEI. Each cDNA molecule in the library carried unique molecular identifiers. MiXCR was run by TCRdb on the RACE reads, yielding one entry per CDR3 protein. This sample has about 82,000 distinct CDR3 sequences, with approximately 12% found just once. The sample consisted of whole blood, taken in connection with sensitization to the hapten diphenylcyclopropenone (DPC). This receptor was identified in a woman between 50 and 59 years old with alopecia areata. Some clones in this sample may be carry-over from other donors' samples. The chain recombines TRBV2 with TRBJ1-4; 8 bases align to TRBD1. The CDR3 coding sequence is TGTGCCAGCAACTTACAGGGGGGTGCAACTAATGAAAAACAGTTTTTT. Translation: CASNLQGGATNEKQFF. Full variable domain (rest looked up from reference TRBV2 and TRBJ1-4): EPEVTQTPSHQVTQMGQEVILRCVPISNHLYFYWYRQILGQKVEFLVSFYNNEISEKSEIFDDQFSVERPDGSNFTLKIRSTKLEDSAMYFCASNLQGGATNEKQFFGSGTQLSVL.